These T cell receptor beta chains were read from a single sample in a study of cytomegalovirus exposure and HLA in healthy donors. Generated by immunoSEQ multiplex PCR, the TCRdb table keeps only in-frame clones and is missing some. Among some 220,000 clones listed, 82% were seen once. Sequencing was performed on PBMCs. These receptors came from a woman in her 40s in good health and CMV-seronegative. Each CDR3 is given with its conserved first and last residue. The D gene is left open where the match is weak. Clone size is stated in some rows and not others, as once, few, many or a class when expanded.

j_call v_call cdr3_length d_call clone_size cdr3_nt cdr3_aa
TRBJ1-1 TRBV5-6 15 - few TGTGCCAGCAGCTTGATCGTCAGAAAGAACACTGAAGCTTTCTTT CASSLIVRKNTEAFF
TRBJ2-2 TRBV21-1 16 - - TGTGCCAGCAGCAAAGAGGGGGCCGCGAACACCGGGGAGCTGTTTTTT CASSKEGAANTGELFF
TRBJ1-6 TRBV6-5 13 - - TGTGCCAGCAGTTACGCGGAAAATTCACCCCTCCACTTT CASSYAENSPLHF
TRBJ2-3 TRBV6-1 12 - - TGTGCCAGCACAGGGAACTCAGATACGCAGTATTTT CASTGNSDTQYF
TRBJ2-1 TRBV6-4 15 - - TGTGCCAGCAGCAGGCTGCGACAAGCTTACAATGAGCAGTTCTTC CASSRLRQAYNEQFF
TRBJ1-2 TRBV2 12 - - TGTGCCAGCAGTTTCTCAGGCGATGGCTACACCTTC CASSFSGDGYTF
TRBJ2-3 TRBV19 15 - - TGTGCCAGTAGTATCTCTACAGGCGACACAGATACGCAGTATTTT CASSISTGDTDTQYF
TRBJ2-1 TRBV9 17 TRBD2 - TGTGCCAGCAGCCCCACATCAACTAGCGGGGGATACAATGAGCAGTTCTTC CASSPTSTSGGYNEQFF
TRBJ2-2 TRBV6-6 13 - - TGTGCCAGCGCGTTGGGCAACACCGGGGAGCTGTTTTTT CASALGNTGELFF
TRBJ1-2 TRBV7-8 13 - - TGTGCCAGCAGCTTAGAGGCGGCCGGTCGGTACACCTTC CASSLEAAGRYTF
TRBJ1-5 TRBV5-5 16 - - TGTGCCAGCAGCTTCCTCCCAGGGGTCAGCAATCAGCCCCAGCATTTT CASSFLPGVSNQPQHF
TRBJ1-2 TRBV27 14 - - TGTGCCAGCAGTTTTCGCCAGGGTGGGGTAGGCTACACCTTC CASSFRQGGVGYTF
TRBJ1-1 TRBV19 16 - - TGTGCCAGTAGTATACCTCCGGGACTCAAGAACACTGAAGCTTTCTTT CASSIPPGLKNTEAFF
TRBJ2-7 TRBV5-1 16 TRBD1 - TGCGCCAGCAGTTCAATGACAGGGACCCTTCCCTACGAGCAGTACTTC CASSSMTGTLPYEQYF
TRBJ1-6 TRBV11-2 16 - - TGTGCCAGCAGCTTAGAAGGCGGTCTCTATAATTCACCCCTCCACTTT CASSLEGGLYNSPLHF
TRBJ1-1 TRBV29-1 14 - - TGCAGCGTAGTGACAGTTTTTACGAACACTGAAGCTTTCTTT CSVVTVFTNTEAFF
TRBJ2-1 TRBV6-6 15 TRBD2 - TGTGCCAGCGGTTATAGACTAGCAAGCTACAATGAGCAGTTCTTC CASGYRLASYNEQFF
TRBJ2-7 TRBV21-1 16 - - TGTGCCAGCAGCGGGGGACTCCTCCTAGGCTCCTACGAGCAGTACTTC CASSGGLLLGSYEQYF
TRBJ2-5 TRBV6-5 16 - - TGTGCCAGCAGTTACTCGTCTAGCCGGCCCCAAGAGACCCAGTACTTC CASSYSSSRPQETQYF
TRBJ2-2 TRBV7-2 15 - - TGTGCCAGCAGCGTCGGGGGTACGGGCACCGGGGAGCTGTTTTTT CASSVGGTGTGELFF
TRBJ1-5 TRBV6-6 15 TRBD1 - TGTGCCAGCAGTTACAGGGGACAGGGGAGCCAGCCCCAGCATTTT CASSYRGQGSQPQHF
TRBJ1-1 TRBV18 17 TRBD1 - TGTGCCAGCTCACCATCACAGGGGTGGGTCGGGAACACTGAAGCTTTCTTT CASSPSQGWVGNTEAFF
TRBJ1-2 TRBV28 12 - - TGTGCCAGCAGTTTAGTGGCTTATGGCTACACCTTC CASSLVAYGYTF
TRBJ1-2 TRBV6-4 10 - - TGTGCCAGCACCCGAACCCGCTACCCCTTC CASTRTRYPF